This T cell receptor (beta chain) appears in the sequencing data of a study of T cells after yellow fever vaccination. Study conclusions and caveats: It was a weaker secondary response, yet one that peaked faster, at day 5 versus 15. Most clones from primary vaccination resurfaced after the booster (around 95% CD4, more than 75% CD8).

The germline gives CDR1 WNHNN, CDR2 SYGVQD (reference sequence). Between the trimmed V and J ends, which lost 2 bases and 3 bases, there was a span of 7 bases. This CDR3 region has 14 residues. TCRdb used MiXCR to reprocess the 5' RACE reads, holding one entry per CDR3 protein. The sample consists of more than 120,000 distinct CDR3 sequences, less than 9.5% of them appearing once. This clonotype showed up many times. Its antigen remains unidentified. The sequence derives from a young man who received the YFV17D yellow fever vaccine. This chain connects TRBV10-1 to TRBJ2-2; perhaps D is TRBD1 or TRBD2 (6 bases each). Sequences were derived from CD4+ T cells sorted from PBMCs, sampled 5 days after the yellow fever booster vaccination. The CDR3 is CASSERGDTGELFF. The CDR3 DNA reads TGCGCCAGCAGTGAGAGGGGGGACACCGGGGAGCTGTTTTTT.